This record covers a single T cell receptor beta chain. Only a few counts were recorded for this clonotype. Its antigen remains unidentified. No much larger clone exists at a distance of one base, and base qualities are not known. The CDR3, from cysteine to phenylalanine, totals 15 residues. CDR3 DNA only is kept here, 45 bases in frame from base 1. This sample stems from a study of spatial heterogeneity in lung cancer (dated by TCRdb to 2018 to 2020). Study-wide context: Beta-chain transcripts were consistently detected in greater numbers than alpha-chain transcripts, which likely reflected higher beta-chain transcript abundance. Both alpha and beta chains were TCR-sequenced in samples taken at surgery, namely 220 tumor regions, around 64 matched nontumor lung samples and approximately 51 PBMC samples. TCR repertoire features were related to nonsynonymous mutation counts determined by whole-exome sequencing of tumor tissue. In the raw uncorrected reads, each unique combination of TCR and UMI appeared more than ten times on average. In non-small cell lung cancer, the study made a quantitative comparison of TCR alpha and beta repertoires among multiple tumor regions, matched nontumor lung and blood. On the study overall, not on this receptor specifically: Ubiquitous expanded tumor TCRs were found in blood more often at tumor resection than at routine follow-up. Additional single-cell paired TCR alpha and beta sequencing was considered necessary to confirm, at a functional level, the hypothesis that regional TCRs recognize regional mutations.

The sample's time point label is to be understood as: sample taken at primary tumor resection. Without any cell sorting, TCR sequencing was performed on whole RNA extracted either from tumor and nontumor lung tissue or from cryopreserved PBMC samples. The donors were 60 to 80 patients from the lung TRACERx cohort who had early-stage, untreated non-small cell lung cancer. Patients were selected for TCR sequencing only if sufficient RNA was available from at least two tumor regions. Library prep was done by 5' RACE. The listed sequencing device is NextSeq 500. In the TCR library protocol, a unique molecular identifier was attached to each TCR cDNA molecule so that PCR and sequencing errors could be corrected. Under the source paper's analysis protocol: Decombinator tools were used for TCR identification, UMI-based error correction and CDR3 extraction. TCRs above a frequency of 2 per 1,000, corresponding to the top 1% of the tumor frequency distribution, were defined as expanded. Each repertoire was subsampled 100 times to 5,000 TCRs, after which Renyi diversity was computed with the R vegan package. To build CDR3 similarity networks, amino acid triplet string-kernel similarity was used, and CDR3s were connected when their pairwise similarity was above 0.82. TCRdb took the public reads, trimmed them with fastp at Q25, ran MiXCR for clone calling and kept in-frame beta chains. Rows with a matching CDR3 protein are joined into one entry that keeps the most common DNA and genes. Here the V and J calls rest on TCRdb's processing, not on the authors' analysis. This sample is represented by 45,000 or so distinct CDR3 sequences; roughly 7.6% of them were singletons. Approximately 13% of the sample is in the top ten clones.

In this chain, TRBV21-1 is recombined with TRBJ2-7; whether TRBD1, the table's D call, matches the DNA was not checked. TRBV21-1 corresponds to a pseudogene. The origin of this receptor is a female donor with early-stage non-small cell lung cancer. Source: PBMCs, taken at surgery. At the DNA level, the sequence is TGTGCCAGCAGCCCCCGGGACAGGTTCTCCTACGAGCAGTACTTC. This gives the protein CASSPRDRFSYEQYF.